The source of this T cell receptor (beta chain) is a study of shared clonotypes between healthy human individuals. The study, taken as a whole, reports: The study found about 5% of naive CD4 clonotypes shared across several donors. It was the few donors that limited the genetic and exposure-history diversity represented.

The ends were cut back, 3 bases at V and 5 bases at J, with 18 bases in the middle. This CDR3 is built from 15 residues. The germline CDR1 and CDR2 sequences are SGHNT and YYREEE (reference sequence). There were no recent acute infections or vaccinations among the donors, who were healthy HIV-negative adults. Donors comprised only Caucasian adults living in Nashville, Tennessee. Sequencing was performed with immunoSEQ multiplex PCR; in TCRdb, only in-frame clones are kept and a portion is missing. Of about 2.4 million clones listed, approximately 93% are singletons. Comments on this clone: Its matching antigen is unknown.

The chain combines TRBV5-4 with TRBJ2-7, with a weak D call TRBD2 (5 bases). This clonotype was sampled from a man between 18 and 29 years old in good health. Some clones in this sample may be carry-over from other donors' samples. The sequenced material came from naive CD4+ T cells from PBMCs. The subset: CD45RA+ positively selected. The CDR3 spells CASSSPGSRTHEQYF. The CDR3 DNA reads TGTGCCAGCAGCTCCCCGGGAAGCCGGACGCACGAGCAGTACTTC.